Presented here are 31 T cell receptor beta chains from one specimen sequenced in a study of blood T cells in healthy people across ages. Through a sample-barcoded 5' primer and a J-beta primer mix, a second PCR was run for about 6 to 11 cycles. TCRdb re-called the 5' RACE reads through MiXCR, storing one row per CDR3 protein. This sample yields fewer than 900,000 distinct CDR3 sequences, of which about 34% are seen a single time; 13% belongs to the top ten. The sequenced sample was blood. Receptor source: a man aged 18 to 29 in good health.

As concerns this clonotype: An end of the junction differs from the germline gene, which may be a read error. The genes are TRBV12-3 or TRBV12-4 and TRBJ2-3; perhaps TRBD1 as D (7 bases). The CDR3 covers 15 residues. CDR3 loop: CASSTWQGGTDTQYF. CDR3 sequence (DNA): TGTGCCAGCAGTACTTGGCAGGGGGGAACAGATACGCAATATTTT.

A few counts support this clonotype. The chain employs TRBV20-1 and TRBJ1-5; possible D gene TRBD1, 6 bases. V was trimmed by 6 bases and J by 4 bases, leaving 16 bases between them. CDR1 and CDR2 (germline): DFQATT, SNEGSKA (reference sequence). The length of the CDR3 is 14 residues. CDR3 region: CSAGARSLNQPQHF. CDR3 bases: TGCAGTGCGGGGGCTAGGTCCCTAAATCAGCCCCAGCATTTT.

Concerning this clonotype: The junction does not match germline at one end; this may be a read error. The chain recombines TRBV4-1 with TRBJ1-2; tentatively, D is TRBD1 (5 bases). Germline V gene sequence: CDR1 MGHRA, CDR2 YSYEKL. The CDR3 sequence is 15 residues long. The CDR3 protein is CASSQDGREDYAYTF. CDR3 DNA sequence: TGCGCCAGCAGCCAAGATGGCAGGGAGGACTATGCCTACACCTTC.

V usage is TRBV21-1 and J usage is TRBJ1-6; TRBD1 is the table's D call and was not checked against the DNA. TRBV21-1 is designated a pseudogene. The CDR3 totals 15 residues. The CDR3 protein is CASNPGGETSSPLHF. Written as DNA, the CDR3 is TGTGCCAGCAACCCGGGGGGGGAGACAAGCTCACCCCTCCACTTT.

The rearrangement joins TRBV29-1 to TRBJ2-7; 8 nucleotides line up with TRBD1. Germline values: CDR1 SQVTM, CDR2 ANQGSEA. With 4 bases clipped from V and 7 bases from J, the junction kept 18 bases outside the gene matches. This CDR3 region has 16 residues. In DNA, the CDR3 is TGCAGCGTTGGGAATTGGACAGGGAAAAACTACAATGAGCAGTACTTC. The encoded protein is CSVGNWTGKNYNEQYF.

This clonotype occurred many times. The rearrangement links TRBV12-3 or TRBV12-4 to TRBJ2-7; the D call may be TRBD1 or TRBD2 (5 bases each). This CDR3 has 15 amino acids. Trimming took 3 bases from V and 0 from J, leaving 12 bases between them. The CDR3 bases are TGTGCCAGCAGTTTGGGACGGACGAGCTCCTACGAGCAGTACTTC. It encodes CASSLGRTSSYEQYF.

This clonotype was observed a few times. The V gene is TRBV2, the J gene TRBJ2-5, with unresolved D. This CDR3 contains 16 residues. The V gene's germline CDR1 is SNHLY and CDR2 FYNNEI. Trimming cost V 2 bases and J 2 bases, with 15 bases left between them. CDR3 amino acids: CASSEWLALGQETQYF. The CDR3 coding sequence is TGTGCCAGCAGTGAATGGCTCGCCCTTGGGCAAGAGACCCAGTACTTC.

The CDR3 coding sequence is TGTGCCATCAATCAACTAGCGGGGGGAGACAATGAGCAGTTCTTC. Translation gives CAINQLAGGDNEQFF. The chain has TRBV10-3 and TRBJ2-1, with TRBD2 matching 12 bases. Germline lookup yields CDR1 ENHRY and CDR2 SYGVKD. This CDR3 is built from 15 residues. The junction had 6 bases not matched to a gene; V was cut back by 7 bases and J by 5 bases.

The chain combines TRBV4-1 with TRBJ2-2; D ambiguous. V was shortened by 1 base and J by 9 bases, with 12 bases between the two germline ends. The V gene's germline CDR1 is MGHRA and CDR2 YSYEKL. CDR3 length: 14 amino acids. The CDR3 sequence is CASSQGLGDRELFF. CDR3 in DNA: TGCGCCAGCAGCCAAGGCCTCGGTGATCGGGAGCTGTTTTTT.

Worth noting for this clonotype: This may be a read error, as it is one base from a much larger clone. The CDR3: CASSSTPTPEDEQYF. As DNA, the CDR3 is TGTGCCAGCAGCTCCACCCCGACGCCGGAGGATGAGCAGTACTTC. The V and J genes are TRBV7-2 and TRBJ2-5; D is possibly TRBD2 (5 bases). V lost 4 bases and J lost 11, with 23 bases in between. Germline values: CDR1 SGHTA, CDR2 FQGNSA. This CDR3 is 15 amino acids long.

The V call is TRBV14, the J call TRBJ1-2; D possibly corresponds to TRBD1 (5 bases). From germline, CDR1 is SGHDN and CDR2 FVKESK. CDR3 length equals 13 residues. Trimming pared 2 bases from V and 4 bases from J, leaving 8 bases between. Here the CDR3 DNA reads TGTGCCAGCAGCCAATCGGGGGTCTATGGCTACACCTTC. This codes for CASSQSGVYGYTF.

The chain joins TRBV20-1 to TRBJ2-5; TRBD2 might be the D (6 bases). The J call may be wrong; the DNA end is better matched by TRBJ2-7. The CDR3 has 14 residues. From germline, CDR1 is DFQATT and CDR2 SNEGSKA (reference sequence). This CDR3 reads CSAGGPGDYYEQYF. CDR3 in DNA: TGCAGTGCTGGGGGTCCGGGAGATTACTACGAGCAGTACTTC.

This clonotype has a single count. The junction departs from the called germline gene at one end, perhaps through a read error. The chain joins TRBV4-3 to TRBJ2-5, with D perhaps TRBD2 (6 bases). Germline V gene lookup returns CDR1 LGHNA and CDR2 YSLEER. This CDR3 region has 15 residues. The CDR3 protein is CVSSQEGPPGGEQYF. CDR3 nucleotide sequence: TGCGTCAGCAGCCAAGAAGGCCCTCCCGGGGGTGAGCAGTACTTC.

The V call is TRBV7-2, the J call TRBJ1-5; 8 bases are shared with TRBD1. This CDR3 comprises 15 residues. Germline V CDR1 and CDR2: SGHTA, FQGNSA. The junction had 9 bases not matched to a gene; V was cut back by 5 bases and J by 6 bases. CDR3: CASSANPGGSQPQHF. The CDR3 DNA sequence: TGTGCCAGCAGCGCCAACCCAGGGGGCAGTCAGCCCCAGCATTTT.

Written as DNA, the CDR3 is TGTGCCAGCAGTCAGCGGGGTGAGACCCAGTTCTTC. Its translation is CASSQRGETQFF. The V call is TRBV28, the J call TRBJ2-1; 7 bases are shared with TRBD2. The CDR3 covers 12 residues. The ends lost 5 bases at V and 13 bases at J; junction bases unmatched: 8. The V gene's germline CDR1 is MDHEN and CDR2 SYDVKM.

The V call is TRBV5-5, the J call TRBJ1-3; D remains ambiguous. This CDR3 is built from 15 residues. The V gene's germline CDR1 is SGHKS and CDR2 YYEKEE (reference sequence). Trimming stripped 1 base from V and 4 bases from J, with 12 bases between. CDR3 in DNA: TGTGCCAGCAGCTTGTTTTGGACTACCGGAAACACCATATATTTT. Translating it yields CASSLFWTTGNTIYF.

This clonotype came up a few times. The gene calls are TRBV6-5 and TRBJ2-7; a possible D gene is TRBD1 (7 bases). V was clipped by 3 bases and J by 5 bases, with 14 bases between them. Germline V gene data show CDR1 as MNHEY and CDR2 as SVGAGI. This CDR3 is built from 14 residues. The CDR3 sequence: CASSYGGGINEQYF. As DNA, the CDR3 is TGTGCCAGCAGTTATGGAGGGGGCATCAACGAGCAGTACTTC.

The chain carries TRBV6-2 or TRBV6-3 and TRBJ2-3, with 15 nucleotides matching TRBD2. CDR1 and CDR2 (germline): MNHEY, SVGEGT. The length of the CDR3 is 15 residues. V shed 10 bases, J shed 5 bases, and the junction held 7 bases outside the gene matches. CDR3 sequence reads: CATGLAGGLEDTQYF. The CDR3 coding sequence is TGTGCCACCGGACTAGCGGGGGGGCTGGAAGATACGCAGTATTTT.

The CDR3 DNA reads TGTGCCAGCAGCACACAACCGACAGGGTTGGACAATCAGCCCCAGCATTTT. It specifies CASSTQPTGLDNQPQHF. The genes are TRBV5-5 and TRBJ1-5, with TRBD1 matching 7 bases. This CDR3 is 17 amino acids long. Trimming at V came to 4 bases and at J to 3 bases, leaving 13 bases not matched to a gene. Germline assignment: CDR1 SGHKS and CDR2 YYEKEE (reference sequence).

The rearrangement uses TRBV12-3 or TRBV12-4 and TRBJ1-2, with a possible D match to TRBD1 (5 bases). Trimming took off 8 bases at V and 13 bases at J, with 17 bases between the two ends. The CDR3 totals 11 residues. CDR3 sequence: CASGLQGWGTF. The CDR3 DNA reads TGTGCCAGCGGTCTCCAGGGTTGGGGCACCTTC.

The sample holds a few counts of this clonotype. CDR3: CASSYLGAPNQPQHF. For the CDR3, the DNA is TGTGCCAGCAGTTACTTGGGGGCCCCGAATCAGCCCCAGCATTTT. The V and J genes are TRBV6-2 or TRBV6-3 and TRBJ1-5; perhaps TRBD1 as D (6 bases). Germline V CDR1 and CDR2: MNHEY, SVGEGT. V lost 1 base and J 4 bases, leaving 11 bases between the germline ends. This CDR3 region has 15 residues.

A word on this clonotype: The junction departs from the called germline gene at one end, perhaps through a read error. This chain connects TRBV12-3 or TRBV12-4 to TRBJ1-4; TRBD1 matches 7 bases. The CDR3 is made up of 17 amino acids. The CDR3 spells CACSSDRSGGTNEKLFF. In nucleotides, the CDR3 is TGTGCCTGCAGTTCCGACCGTTCAGGGGGAACTAATGAAAAACTGTTTTTT.

The chain uses TRBV11-1 and TRBJ2-2; tentative D call: TRBD2 (7 bases). V lost 7 bases, J lost 0 bases, and 15 bases lay in between. This CDR3 contains 16 residues. Germline V gives CDR1 SGHAT, CDR2 FQDESV (reference sequence). The CDR3 region is CASTRGAGANTGELFF. DNA for the CDR3: TGTGCCAGCACCCGGGGGGCAGGGGCGAACACCGGGGAGCTGTTTTTT. The full variable domain, completed using reference TRBV11-1 and TRBJ2-2, is EAEVAQSPRYKITEKSQAVAFWCDPISGHATLYWYRQILGQGPELLVQFQDESVVDDSQLPKDRFSAERLKGVDSTLKIQPAELGDSAMYLCASTRGAGANTGELFFGEGSRLTVL.

V gene TRBV2 combines with J gene TRBJ1-2, with 9 positions matching TRBD1. V dropped 4 bases and J dropped 4; count of bases not matched to a gene: 4. Germline V CDR1 and CDR2: SNHLY, FYNNEI. The CDR3 is 14 residues long. This chain's CDR3 is CASSAGTGRYGYTF. The CDR3, as DNA: TGTGCCAGCAGTGCCGGGACAGGGCGCTATGGCTACACCTTC.

The rearrangement links TRBV12-3 or TRBV12-4 to TRBJ2-7; the D is unclear. The CDR3 sequence is 15 residues long. The ends were cut back, 3 bases at V and 5 bases at J, with 17 bases in the middle. CDR3: CASSFVMSGRDEQYF. DNA of the CDR3: TGTGCCAGCAGTTTTGTAATGTCGGGTCGGGACGAGCAGTACTTC.

V is TRBV6-5 and J is TRBJ1-1; no clear D. This CDR3 spans 14 amino acids. V lost 0 bases and J lost 0, with 5 bases in between. Germline loops: CDR1 MNHEY, CDR2 SVGAGI. The CDR3 loop is CASSYSVMNTEAFF. The DNA of the CDR3 is TGTGCCAGCAGTTACTCAGTAATGAACACTGAAGCTTTCTTT.

This clonotype showed up just a few times. The chain carries TRBV5-1 and TRBJ2-3; TRBD1 or TRBD2 may be the D gene (5 bases each). Germline CDR1 and CDR2: SGHRS and YFSETQ. The CDR3 runs 15 residues. The V end lost 5 bases, the J end lost 4 bases, and 17 bases lay between the germline ends. This chain's CDR3 is CASSDRTGAADTQYF. The DNA for the CDR3 is TGCGCCAGCAGTGATCGGACCGGGGCTGCAGATACGCAGTATTTT.

V is TRBV12-3 or TRBV12-4 and J is TRBJ1-4; D remains ambiguous. The CDR3 runs 15 residues. The V end lost 4 bases, the J end lost 10 bases, and 19 bases lay between the germline ends. The CDR3 DNA reads as TGTGCCAGCAGTTCCGAGGGCGGGATAAGCGGAAAACTGTTTTTT. Its protein is CASSSEGGISGKLFF.

This chain connects TRBV11-2 to TRBJ2-1, with D tentatively TRBD2 (7 bases). The CDR3 is 16 amino acids. Germline loops: CDR1 SGHAT, CDR2 FQNNGV. V was shortened by 7 bases and J by 2 bases, with 18 bases between the two germline ends. CDR3: CASTRGGAGPYNEQFF. CDR3 nucleotides: TGTGCCAGCACCCGAGGGGGGGCAGGGCCCTACAATGAGCAGTTCTTC. The full variable domain, rest sourced from reference TRBV11-2 and TRBJ2-1, is EAGVAQSPRYKIIEKRQSVAFWCNPISGHATLYWYQQILGQGPKLLIQFQNNGVVDDSQLPKDRFSAERLKGVDSTLKIQPAKLEDSAVYLCASTRGGAGPYNEQFFGPGTRLTVL.

This clonotype was counted a few times. This may stem from a read error, because a much larger clone lies one nucleotide away. V and J are TRBV20-1 and TRBJ2-3; D gene uncertain. Germline lookup yields CDR1 DFQATT and CDR2 SNEGSKA (reference sequence). V shed 6 bases and J shed 2 bases, with 18 bases lying between them. The CDR3 is made up of 15 amino acids. The CDR3 DNA reads as TGCAGTGCCCCGGACGGGCTGCAGGTCACAGATACGCAGTATTTT. It codes for CSAPDGLQVTDTQYF.

The chain uses TRBV7-2 and TRBJ2-4, with 7 bases matching TRBD2. The CDR3 contains 14 residues. CDR1 and CDR2 from the germline V gene are SGHTA and FQGNSA. Trimming cost V 5 bases and J 5 bases; bases outside gene matches: 6. The CDR3 nucleotides read TGTGCCAGCAGCACTAGAGCGGGGCAAAACATTCAGTACTTC. Protein product: CASSTRAGQNIQYF.